This is a list of T cell receptor beta chains from one sample in a study of blood T cell repertoires in COVID-19. Clones were sequenced by immunoSEQ multiplex PCR, and TCRdb holds only the in-frame ones, with some missing. Found here are around 230,000 clones, roughly four fifths of them singletons; the top ten hold around 9%. Material: PBMCs or T cells enriched from blood (not recorded which). These receptors all come from a man aged 35 to 55 who had recovered from COVID-19. The CDR3 runs from the conserved cysteine through the conserved F or W. D genes are given only for firm matches. Size values are once, few and many counts, or a class for expanded clones, and some rows have none.

>TRBD1|TRBJ2-4|TRBV2|NA
TGTGCCAGCAGTGGGAACAGGGGGAAAAACATTCAGTACTTC
CASSGNRGKNIQYF
>NA|TRBJ2-7|TRBV6-5|NA
TGTGCCAGCAGTAGATCCCCTAGGGAGCAGTACTTC
CASSRSPREQYF
>NA|TRBJ2-6|TRBV19|few
TGTGCCAGTAGTATAGTGGTCCTTTTTAGCTCTGGGGCCAACGTCCTGACTTTC
CASSIVVLFSSGANVLTF
>NA|TRBJ2-1|TRBV24-1|many
TGTGCCACCAGTGACCAGGGTTTCAATGAGCAGTTCTTC
CATSDQGFNEQFF
>TRBD1|TRBJ2-7|TRBV28|NA
TGTGCCAGCAGTAGTGGGACAGGGGTACGGGAGCAGTACTTC
CASSSGTGVREQYF
>TRBD2|TRBJ2-7|TRBV6-2/TRBV6-3|once
TGTGCCAGCAGTACCGGGACTAGTCGCGAGCAGTACTTC
CASSTGTSREQYF
>NA|TRBJ2-2|TRBV7-6|few
TGTGCCAGCAGCCCCAGGCAGGGAGGGAACACCGGGGAGCTGTTTTTT
CASSPRQGGNTGELFF
>TRBD1|TRBJ1-2|TRBV6-1|NA
TGTGCCAGCAGTGAAAACTTCGGGACAGGACCCAACGGGGGCTACACCTTC
CASSENFGTGPNGGYTF
>NA|TRBJ1-5|TRBV19|NA
TGTGCCAGTAGTATTGGACAGTCGTATCAGCCCCAGCATTTT
CASSIGQSYQPQHF
>TRBD2|TRBJ2-1|TRBV5-4|NA
TGTGCCAGCAGATCCGGGACTAGCCACAATGAGCAGTTCTTC
CASRSGTSHNEQFF
>NA|TRBJ2-7|TRBV5-1|NA
TGCGCCAGCAATGACATGAGCTCCTACGAGCAGTACTTC
CASNDMSSYEQYF
>TRBD2|TRBJ2-1|TRBV30|NA
TGTGCCTGGACTCCCGGGACTAGCGGTCACAATGAGCAGTTCTTC
CAWTPGTSGHNEQFF
>TRBD1|TRBJ2-5|TRBV12-5|few
TGTGCTAGTGGTTTCGCCCTCCCTAGGACAGGGGGCGTTACGTCCGAGACCCAGTACTTC
CASGFALPRTGGVTSETQYF
>TRBD1|TRBJ1-1|TRBV7-3|NA
TGTGCCAGCAGCTTAAGGGGACAGGGGAGCACTGAAGCTTTCTTT
CASSLRGQGSTEAFF
>NA|TRBJ2-4|TRBV2|few
TGTGCCAGCCTTGGGGGAGGTGAAAACATTCAGTACTTC
CASLGGGENIQYF
>TRBD1|TRBJ1-1|TRBV14|NA
TGTGCCAGCAGCCAAGAGACAGGGAGCTATATGAACACTGAAGCTTTCTTT
CASSQETGSYMNTEAFF
>TRBD2|TRBJ2-1|TRBV7-8|NA
TGTGCCAGCAGCCTCGCCGGGACTAGGGGCGTTGATGAGCAGTTCTTC
CASSLAGTRGVDEQFF
>NA|TRBJ2-1|TRBV4-2|NA
TGTGCCAGCAGCCAGACCGGGGGACGGCGCTACAATGAGCAGTTCTTC
CASSQTGGRRYNEQFF
>TRBD1|TRBJ2-1|TRBV18|NA
TGTGCCAGCTCACCGTCTACAGGGGGCAATGAGCAGTTCTTC
CASSPSTGGNEQFF
>TRBD1|TRBJ2-7|TRBV5-4|NA
TGTGCCAGCAGTTCCGACAGGGGGCGCCGCGAGCAGTACTTC
CASSSDRGRREQYF
>TRBD1|TRBJ2-3|TRBV9|NA
TGTGCCAGCAGCGGGGAGGGGACAGGGGGTACAGATACGCAGTATTTT
CASSGEGTGGTDTQYF
>TRBD1|TRBJ1-1|TRBV7-9|once
TGTGCCAGCAGCCAGACAGGGGGCACTGAAGCTTTCTTT
CASSQTGGTEAFF